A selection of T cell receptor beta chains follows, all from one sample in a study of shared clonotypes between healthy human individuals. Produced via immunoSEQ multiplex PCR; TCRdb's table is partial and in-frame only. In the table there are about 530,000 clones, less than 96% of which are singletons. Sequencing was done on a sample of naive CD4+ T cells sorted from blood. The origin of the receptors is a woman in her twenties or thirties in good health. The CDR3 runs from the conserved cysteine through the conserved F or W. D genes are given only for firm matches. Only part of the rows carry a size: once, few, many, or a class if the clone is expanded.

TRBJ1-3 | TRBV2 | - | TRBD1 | CASRDMRGTGVLSGNTIYF | TGTGCCAGCAGGGATATGAGGGGGACAGGGGTTCTATCTGGAAACACCATATATTTT
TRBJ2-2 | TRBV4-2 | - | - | CASSRREATGELFF | TGTGCCAGCAGCCGGCGCGAGGCCACCGGGGAGCTGTTTTTT
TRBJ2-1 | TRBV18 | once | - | CASSPPSRRGNEQFF | TGTGCCAGCTCGCCGCCCTCTCGGAGGGGGAATGAGCAGTTCTTC
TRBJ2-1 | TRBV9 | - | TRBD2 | CASSDEVGLANGEQFF | TGTGCCAGCAGCGACGAGGTGGGACTAGCGAATGGTGAGCAGTTCTTC
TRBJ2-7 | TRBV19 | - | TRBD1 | CASSGTVNEQYF | TGTGCCAGTAGTGGGACAGTCAACGAGCAGTACTTC
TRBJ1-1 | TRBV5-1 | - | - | CASSSLGGGMNTEAFF | TGCGCCAGCAGCTCCCTAGGTGGAGGGATGAACACTGAAGCTTTCTTT
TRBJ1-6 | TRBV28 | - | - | CASSFGQTNSPLHF | TGTGCCAGCAGTTTTGGGCAGACCAATTCACCCCTCCACTTT
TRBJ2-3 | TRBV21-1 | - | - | CASSKALVSKLSLDTQYF | TGTGCCAGCAGCAAAGCGCTGGTGTCGAAGCTATCTTTGGATACGCAGTATTTT
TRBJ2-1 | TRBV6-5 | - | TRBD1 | CASSYSPTGVVNEQFF | TGTGCCAGCAGTTACTCGCCGACAGGGGTAGTGAATGAGCAGTTCTTC
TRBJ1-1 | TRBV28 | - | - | CASSPPPNTEAFF | TGTGCCAGCAGCCCCCCCCCGAACACTGAAGCTTTCTTT
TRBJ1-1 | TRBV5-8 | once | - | CASSPRVGFNTEAFF | TGTGCCAGCAGCCCGCGGGTTGGGTTTAACACTGAAGCTTTCTTT
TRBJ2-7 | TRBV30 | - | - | CAWSPTPAGAGEQYF | TGTGCCTGGAGTCCTACCCCGGCAGGGGCAGGCGAGCAGTACTTC
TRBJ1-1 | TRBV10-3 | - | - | CAISESSFEAFF | TGTGCCATCAGTGAGTCGTCCTTTGAAGCTTTCTTT
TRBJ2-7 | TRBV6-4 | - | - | CASSYLGPLNYEQYF | TGTGCCAGCAGTTATCTGGGACCACTGAACTACGAGCAGTACTTC
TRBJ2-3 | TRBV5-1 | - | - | CASSLQSGVTDTQYF | TGCGCCAGCAGCCTCCAAAGCGGAGTCACAGATACGCAGTATTTT
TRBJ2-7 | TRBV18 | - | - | CASSGGQTYEQYF | TGTGCCAGCTCGGGAGGACAGACCTACGAGCAGTACTTC
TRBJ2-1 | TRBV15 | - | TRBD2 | CATSRSRGGGSYNEQFF | TGTGCCACCAGCAGATCTAGGGGCGGGGGCTCCTACAATGAGCAGTTCTTC
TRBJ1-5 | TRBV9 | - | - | CASSVAGAGVTQPQHF | TGTGCCAGCAGCGTAGCTGGGGCGGGGGTCACGCAGCCCCAGCATTTT
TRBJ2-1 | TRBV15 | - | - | CATSRVVESEQFF | TGTGCCACCAGCAGAGTCGTGGAGAGTGAGCAGTTCTTC
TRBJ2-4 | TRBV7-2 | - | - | CASSFGGTDIQYF | TGTGCCAGCAGCTTCGGGGGCACAGACATTCAGTACTTC
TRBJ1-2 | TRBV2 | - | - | CASSERGGGYTF | TGTGCCAGCAGTGAACGGGGGGGTGGCTACACCTTC
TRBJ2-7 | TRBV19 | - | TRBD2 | CASSSSGRNEQYF | TGTGCCAGTAGTTCTAGCGGGAGAAACGAGCAGTACTTC
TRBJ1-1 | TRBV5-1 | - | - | CASSTGLRPRNTEAFF | TGCGCCAGCAGCACGGGGCTCCGACCGCGAAACACTGAAGCTTTCTTT
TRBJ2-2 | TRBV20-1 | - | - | CSARGYGELFF | TGCAGTGCTAGAGGGTATGGGGAGCTGTTTTTT
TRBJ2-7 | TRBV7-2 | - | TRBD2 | CASSARTSGRVTYEQYF | TGTGCCAGCAGCGCGCGGACTAGCGGGAGGGTGACCTACGAGCAGTACTTC
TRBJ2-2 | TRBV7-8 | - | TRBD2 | CASSLRLAGAYTGELFF | TGTGCCAGCAGCTTAAGACTAGCGGGAGCTTACACCGGGGAGCTGTTTTTT
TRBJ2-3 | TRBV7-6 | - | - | CASSLVGESTDTQYF | TGTGCCAGCAGCTTAGTAGGGGAGAGCACAGATACGCAGTATTTT
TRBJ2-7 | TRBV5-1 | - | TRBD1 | CASSSTGTGIYEQYF | TGCGCCAGCAGCTCAACCGGGACAGGGATCTACGAGCAGTACTTC
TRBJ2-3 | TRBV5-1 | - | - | CASSLTDTQYF | TGCGCCAGCAGCTTGACAGATACGCAGTATTTT
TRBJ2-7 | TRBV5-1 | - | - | CASSLAPGQYEQYF | TGCGCCAGCAGCTTGGCCCCAGGGCAGTACGAGCAGTACTTC
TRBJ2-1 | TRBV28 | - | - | CASSAPLPWGNEQFF | TGTGCCAGCAGTGCCCCCCTCCCGTGGGGGAATGAGCAGTTCTTC
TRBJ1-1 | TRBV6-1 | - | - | CASSDAAAGNTEAFF | TGTGCCAGCAGTGACGCTGCAGCGGGGAACACTGAAGCTTTCTTT
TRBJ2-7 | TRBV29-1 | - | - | CSVAIGSPYEQYF | TGCAGCGTTGCGATCGGGTCACCCTACGAGCAGTACTTC
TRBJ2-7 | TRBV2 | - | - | CASSVGQYEQYF | TGTGCCAGCAGTGTTGGACAATACGAGCAGTACTTC
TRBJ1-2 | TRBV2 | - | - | CASSEALPGAYGYTF | TGTGCCAGCAGTGAAGCGCTTCCGGGGGCCTATGGCTACACCTTC
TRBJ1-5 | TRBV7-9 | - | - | CASSLAEDSGSNQPQHF | TGTGCCAGCAGCTTAGCGGAGGACAGTGGGAGCAATCAGCCCCAGCATTTT
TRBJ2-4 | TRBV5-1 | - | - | CASSFEGKNIQYF | TGCGCCAGCAGCTTTGAGGGGAAAAACATTCAGTACTTC
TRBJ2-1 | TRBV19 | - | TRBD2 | CATTIRDRLAGGDNEQFF | TGTGCCACCACAATAAGGGATCGACTAGCGGGAGGGGACAATGAGCAGTTCTTC
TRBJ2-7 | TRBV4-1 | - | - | CASSQDYDRWPGSIYEQYF | TGCGCCAGCAGCCAAGATTATGACAGATGGCCGGGGTCGATCTACGAGCAGTACTTC
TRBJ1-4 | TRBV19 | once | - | CASSIKGNNEKLFF | TGTGCCAGTAGTATTAAGGGCAATAATGAAAAACTGTTTTTT
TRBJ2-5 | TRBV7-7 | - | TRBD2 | CASRQSRGLACEQYF | TGTGCCAGCAGACAGTCTCGGGGACTAGCGTGTGAGCAGTACTTC
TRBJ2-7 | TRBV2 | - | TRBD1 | CASSAGTVSYEQYF | TGTGCCAGCAGTGCCGGGACAGTCTCCTACGAGCAGTACTTC
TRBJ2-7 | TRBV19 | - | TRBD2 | CASSIGLAGGLWKQYF | TGTGCCAGTAGTATCGGACTAGCGGGGGGTTTATGGAAGCAGTACTTC
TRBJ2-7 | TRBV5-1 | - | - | CASSYVNQGFNEQYF | TGCGCCAGCAGTTACGTAAACCAGGGGTTCAACGAGCAGTACTTC
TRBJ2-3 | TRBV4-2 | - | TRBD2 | CASSQELAGTDTQYF | TGTGCCAGCAGCCAAGAACTAGCGGGCACAGATACGCAGTATTTT
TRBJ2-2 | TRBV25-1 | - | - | CASRDARVGELFF | TGTGCCAGCCGGGACGCCCGTGTCGGGGAGCTGTTTTTT
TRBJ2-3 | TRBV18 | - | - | CASSRIGGTDTQYF | TGTGCCAGCTCCCGTATAGGTGGGACAGATACGCAGTATTTT
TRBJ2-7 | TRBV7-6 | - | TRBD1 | CASSLVSTGTAVYEQYF | TGTGCCAGCAGCTTAGTAAGTACCGGGACAGCTGTCTACGAGCAGTACTTC
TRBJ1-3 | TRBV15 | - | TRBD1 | CATSRDEGAPNTIYF | TGTGCCACCAGCCGAGACGAGGGGGCTCCGAACACCATATATTTT
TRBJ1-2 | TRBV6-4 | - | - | CASRPTVSAGYTF | TGTGCCAGCAGACCTACAGTCTCGGCTGGCTACACCTTC
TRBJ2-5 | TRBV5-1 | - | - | CASTPLGLQETQYF | TGCGCCAGCACCCCGTTGGGACTGCAAGAGACCCAGTACTTC
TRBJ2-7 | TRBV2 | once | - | CASSGPSTNSYEQYF | TGTGCCAGCAGTGGGCCTAGCACTAACTCCTACGAGCAGTACTTC
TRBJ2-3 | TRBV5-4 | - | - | CASSFGGVSPDTQYF | TGTGCCAGCAGCTTTGGGGGAGTGAGTCCAGATACGCAGTATTTT
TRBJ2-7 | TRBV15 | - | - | CATSSGLYYEQYF | TGTGCCACCAGCAGCGGACTCTACTACGAGCAGTACTTC
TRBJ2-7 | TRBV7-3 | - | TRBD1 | CASSPGTGAYEQYF | TGTGCCAGCAGCCCCGGGACAGGCGCTTACGAGCAGTACTTC
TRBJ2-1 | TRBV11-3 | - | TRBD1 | CASSLDRGAQFF | TGTGCCAGCAGCTTGGACAGGGGGGCCCAGTTCTTC
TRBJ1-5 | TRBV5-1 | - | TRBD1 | CASSLVPQGETRNQPQHF | TGCGCCAGCAGCTTGGTCCCCCAGGGGGAGACCCGCAATCAGCCCCAGCATTTT